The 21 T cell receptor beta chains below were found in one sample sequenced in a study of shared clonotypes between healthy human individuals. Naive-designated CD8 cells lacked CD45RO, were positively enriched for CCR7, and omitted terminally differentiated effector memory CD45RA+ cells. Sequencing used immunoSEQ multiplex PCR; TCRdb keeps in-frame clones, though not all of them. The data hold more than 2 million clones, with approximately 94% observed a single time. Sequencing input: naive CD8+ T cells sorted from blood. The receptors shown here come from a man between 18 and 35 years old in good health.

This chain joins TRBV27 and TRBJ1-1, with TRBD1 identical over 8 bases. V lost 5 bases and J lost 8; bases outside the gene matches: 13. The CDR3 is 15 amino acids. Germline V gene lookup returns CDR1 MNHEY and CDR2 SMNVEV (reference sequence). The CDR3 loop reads CASSHGQGAWVEAFF. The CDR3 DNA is TGTGCCAGCAGTCATGGACAGGGAGCTTGGGTCGAAGCTTTCTTT.

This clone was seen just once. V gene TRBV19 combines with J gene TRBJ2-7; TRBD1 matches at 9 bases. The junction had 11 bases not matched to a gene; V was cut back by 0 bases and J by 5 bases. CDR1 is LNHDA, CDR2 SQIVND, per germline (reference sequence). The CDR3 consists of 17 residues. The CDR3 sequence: CASSIDLLDRGSHEQYF. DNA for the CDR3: TGTGCCAGTAGTATAGATCTATTGGACAGGGGATCCCACGAGCAGTACTTC.

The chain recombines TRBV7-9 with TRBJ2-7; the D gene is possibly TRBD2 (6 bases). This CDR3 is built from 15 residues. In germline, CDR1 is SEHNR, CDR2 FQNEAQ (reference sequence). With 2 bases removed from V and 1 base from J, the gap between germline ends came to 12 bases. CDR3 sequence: CASSLRGTGSYEQYF. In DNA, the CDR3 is TGTGCCAGCAGCTTACGGGGGACTGGATCCTACGAGCAGTACTTC.

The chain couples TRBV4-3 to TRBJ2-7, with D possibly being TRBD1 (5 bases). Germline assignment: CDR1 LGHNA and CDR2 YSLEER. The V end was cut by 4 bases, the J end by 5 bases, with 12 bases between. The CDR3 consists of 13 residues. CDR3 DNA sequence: TGCGCCAGCAGCCCAGGGAACGCACACGAGCAGTACTTC. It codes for CASSPGNAHEQYF.

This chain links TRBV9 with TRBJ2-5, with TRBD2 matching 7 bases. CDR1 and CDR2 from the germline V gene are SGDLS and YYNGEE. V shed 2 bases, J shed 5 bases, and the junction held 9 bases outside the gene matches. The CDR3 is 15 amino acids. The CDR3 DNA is TGTGCCAGCAGCGTTAGAACGGGAGGTGGGGAGACCCAGTACTTC. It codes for CASSVRTGGGETQYF.

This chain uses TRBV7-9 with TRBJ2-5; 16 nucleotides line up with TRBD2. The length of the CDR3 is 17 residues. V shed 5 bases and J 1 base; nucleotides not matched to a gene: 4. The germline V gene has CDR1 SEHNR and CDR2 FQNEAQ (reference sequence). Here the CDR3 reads CASSPGLAGGIQETQYF. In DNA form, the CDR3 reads TGTGCCAGCAGCCCGGGACTAGCGGGGGGGATCCAAGAGACCCAGTACTTC.

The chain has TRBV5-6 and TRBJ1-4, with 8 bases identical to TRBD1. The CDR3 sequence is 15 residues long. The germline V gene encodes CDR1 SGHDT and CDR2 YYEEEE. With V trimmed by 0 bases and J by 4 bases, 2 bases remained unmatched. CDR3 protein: CASSLGTGFNEKLFF. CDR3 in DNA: TGTGCCAGCAGCTTGGGGACAGGGTTTAATGAAAAACTGTTTTTT.

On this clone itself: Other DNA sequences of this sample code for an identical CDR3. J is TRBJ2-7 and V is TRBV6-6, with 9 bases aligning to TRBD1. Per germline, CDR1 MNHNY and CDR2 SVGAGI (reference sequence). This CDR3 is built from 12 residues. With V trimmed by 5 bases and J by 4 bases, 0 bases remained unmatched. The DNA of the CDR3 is TGTGCCAGCAGTGGACAGGGGTACGAGCAGTACTTC. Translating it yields CASSGQGYEQYF.

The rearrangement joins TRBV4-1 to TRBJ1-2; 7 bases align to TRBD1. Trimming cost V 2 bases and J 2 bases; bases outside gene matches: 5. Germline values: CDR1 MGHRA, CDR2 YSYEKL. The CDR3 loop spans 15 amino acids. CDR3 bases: TGCGCCAGCAGCCAAATTCAACAGGGGAACTATGGCTACACCTTC. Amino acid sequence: CASSQIQQGNYGYTF.

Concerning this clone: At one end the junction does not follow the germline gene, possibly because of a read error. The CDR3 here is CASSGGVTIF. The CDR3 bases are TGTGCCAGCAGCGGGGGGGTGACTATCTTC. V is TRBV5-4 and J is TRBJ2-1, with TRBD2 identical over 7 bases. Germline assignment: CDR1 SGHNT and CDR2 YYREEE (reference sequence). This CDR3 has 10 residues.

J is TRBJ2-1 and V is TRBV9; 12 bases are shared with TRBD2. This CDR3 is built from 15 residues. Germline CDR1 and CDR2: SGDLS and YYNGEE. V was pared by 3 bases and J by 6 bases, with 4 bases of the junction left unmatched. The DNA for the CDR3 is TGTGCCAGCAGCGGGCTAGCGGGAGGGTTCAATGAGCAGTTCTTC. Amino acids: CASSGLAGGFNEQFF.

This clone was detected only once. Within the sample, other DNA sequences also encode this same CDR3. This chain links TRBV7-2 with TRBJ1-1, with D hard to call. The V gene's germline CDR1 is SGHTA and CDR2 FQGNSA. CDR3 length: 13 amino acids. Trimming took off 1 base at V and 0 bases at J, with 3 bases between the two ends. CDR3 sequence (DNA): TGTGCCAGCAGCTTAGAATTGAACACTGAAGCTTTCTTT. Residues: CASSLELNTEAFF.

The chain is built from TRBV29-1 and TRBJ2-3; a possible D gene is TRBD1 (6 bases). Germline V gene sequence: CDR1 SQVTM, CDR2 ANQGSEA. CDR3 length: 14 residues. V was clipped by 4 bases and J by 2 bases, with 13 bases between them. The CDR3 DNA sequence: TGCAGCGTTGCTATAACAGGGAACACAGATACGCAGTATTTT. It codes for CSVAITGNTDTQYF.

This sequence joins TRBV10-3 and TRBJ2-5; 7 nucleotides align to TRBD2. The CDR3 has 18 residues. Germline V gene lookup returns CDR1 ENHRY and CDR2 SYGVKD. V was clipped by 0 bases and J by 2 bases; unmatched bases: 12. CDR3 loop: CAISESREVGGRQETQYF. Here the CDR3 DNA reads TGTGCCATCAGTGAGTCCCGGGAGGTCGGGGGGAGGCAAGAGACCCAGTACTTC.

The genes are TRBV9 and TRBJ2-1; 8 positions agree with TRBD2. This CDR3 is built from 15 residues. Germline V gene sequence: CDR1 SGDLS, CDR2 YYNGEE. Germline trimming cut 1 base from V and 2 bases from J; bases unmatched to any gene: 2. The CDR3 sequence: CASSVFGGAYNEQFF. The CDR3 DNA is TGTGCCAGCAGCGTATTCGGGGGGGCCTACAATGAGCAGTTCTTC.

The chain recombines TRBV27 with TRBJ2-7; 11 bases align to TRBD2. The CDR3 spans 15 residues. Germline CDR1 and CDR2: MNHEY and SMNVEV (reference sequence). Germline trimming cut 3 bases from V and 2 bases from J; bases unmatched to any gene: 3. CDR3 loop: CASSFTSGSTYEQYF. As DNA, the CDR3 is TGTGCCAGCAGTTTTACTAGCGGGAGTACCTACGAGCAGTACTTC.

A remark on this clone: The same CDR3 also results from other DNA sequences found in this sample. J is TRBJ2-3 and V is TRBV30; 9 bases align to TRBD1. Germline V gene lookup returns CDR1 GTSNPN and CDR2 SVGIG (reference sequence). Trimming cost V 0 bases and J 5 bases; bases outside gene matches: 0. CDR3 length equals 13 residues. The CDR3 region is CAWSVTGGDTQYF. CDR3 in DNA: TGTGCCTGGAGTGTGACAGGGGGAGATACGCAGTATTTT.

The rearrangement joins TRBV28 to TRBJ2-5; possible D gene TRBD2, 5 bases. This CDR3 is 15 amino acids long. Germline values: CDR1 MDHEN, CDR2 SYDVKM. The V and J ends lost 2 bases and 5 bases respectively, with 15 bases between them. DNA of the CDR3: TGTGCCAGCAGTTTAGCGGCAGGAGGAGGTGAGACCCAGTACTTC. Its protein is CASSLAAGGGETQYF.

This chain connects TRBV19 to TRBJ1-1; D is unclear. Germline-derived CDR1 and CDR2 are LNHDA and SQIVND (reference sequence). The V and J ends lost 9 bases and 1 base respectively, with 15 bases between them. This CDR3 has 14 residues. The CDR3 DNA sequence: TGTGCCAGCAACAGCCGGGAGAAGAACACTGAAGCTTTCTTT. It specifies CASNSREKNTEAFF.

CDR3 protein: CASSQWNGGLETQYF. The CDR3 DNA sequence: TGTGCCAGCAGCCAATGGAACGGGGGGTTGGAGACCCAGTACTTC. V and J are TRBV4-2 and TRBJ2-5; 7 bases are shared with TRBD2. V dropped 2 bases and J dropped 5; count of bases not matched to a gene: 8. Germline CDR1 reads LGHNA; CDR2 reads YNFKEQ. The CDR3 covers 15 residues.

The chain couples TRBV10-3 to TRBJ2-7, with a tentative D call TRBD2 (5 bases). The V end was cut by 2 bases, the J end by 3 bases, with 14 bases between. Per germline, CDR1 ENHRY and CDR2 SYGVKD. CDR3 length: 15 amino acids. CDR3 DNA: TGTGCCATCAGTGAGGTAGGGCTAGCCGGCTACGAGCAGTACTTC. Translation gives CAISEVGLAGYEQYF.